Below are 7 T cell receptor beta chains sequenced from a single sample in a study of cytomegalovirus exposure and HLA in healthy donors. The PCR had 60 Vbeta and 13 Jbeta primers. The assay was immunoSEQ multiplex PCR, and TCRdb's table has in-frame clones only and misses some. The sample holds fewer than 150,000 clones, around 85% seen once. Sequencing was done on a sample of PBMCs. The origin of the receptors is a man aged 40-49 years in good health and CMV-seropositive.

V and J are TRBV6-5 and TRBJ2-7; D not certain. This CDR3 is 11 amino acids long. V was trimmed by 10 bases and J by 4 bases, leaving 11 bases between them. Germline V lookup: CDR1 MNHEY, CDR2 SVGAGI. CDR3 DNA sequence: TGTGCCACCACCAGCGTTTACGAGCAGTACTTC. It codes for CATTSVYEQYF.

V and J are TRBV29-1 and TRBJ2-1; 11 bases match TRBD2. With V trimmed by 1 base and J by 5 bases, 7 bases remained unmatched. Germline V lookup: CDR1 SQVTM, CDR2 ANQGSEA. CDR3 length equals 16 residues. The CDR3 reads CSVEGLSGGGNNEQFF. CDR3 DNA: TGCAGCGTTGAAGGGCTTAGCGGGGGGGGGAACAATGAGCAGTTCTTC.

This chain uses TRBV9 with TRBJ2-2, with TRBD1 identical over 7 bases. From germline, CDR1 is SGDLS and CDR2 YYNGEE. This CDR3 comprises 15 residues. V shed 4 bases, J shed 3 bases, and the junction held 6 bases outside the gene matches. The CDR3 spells CASSPRQGDTGELFF. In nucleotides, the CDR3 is TGTGCCAGCAGCCCAAGACAGGGTGACACCGGGGAGCTGTTTTTT.

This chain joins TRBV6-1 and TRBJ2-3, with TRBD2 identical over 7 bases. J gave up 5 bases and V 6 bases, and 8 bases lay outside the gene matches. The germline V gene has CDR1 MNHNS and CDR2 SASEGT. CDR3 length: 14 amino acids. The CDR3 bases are TGTGCCAGCAGGTTAGCGGGCCCGGGAGATACGCAGTATTTT. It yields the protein CASRLAGPGDTQYF.

The CDR3 coding sequence is TGTGCAAGTCGCTCCGGGACAGGGTATTTCACAGATACGCAGTATTTT. This encodes CASRSGTGYFTDTQYF. The chain recombines TRBV12-2 with TRBJ2-3; the table's TRBD1 call for D was not verified on the DNA. TRBV12-2 is a documented pseudogene. The CDR3 is 16 amino acids.

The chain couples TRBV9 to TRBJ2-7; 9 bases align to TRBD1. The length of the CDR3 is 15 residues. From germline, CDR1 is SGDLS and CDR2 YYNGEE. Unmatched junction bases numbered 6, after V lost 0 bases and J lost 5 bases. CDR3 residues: CASSVGGGQGHEQYF. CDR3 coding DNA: TGTGCCAGCAGCGTAGGGGGGGGACAGGGCCACGAGCAGTACTTC.

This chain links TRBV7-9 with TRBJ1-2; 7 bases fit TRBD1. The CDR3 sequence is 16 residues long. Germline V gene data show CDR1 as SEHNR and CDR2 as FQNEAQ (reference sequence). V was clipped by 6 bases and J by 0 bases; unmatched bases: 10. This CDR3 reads CASRPPGTEANYGYTF. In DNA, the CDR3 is TGTGCCAGCAGACCGCCCGGGACAGAAGCTAACTATGGCTACACCTTC.